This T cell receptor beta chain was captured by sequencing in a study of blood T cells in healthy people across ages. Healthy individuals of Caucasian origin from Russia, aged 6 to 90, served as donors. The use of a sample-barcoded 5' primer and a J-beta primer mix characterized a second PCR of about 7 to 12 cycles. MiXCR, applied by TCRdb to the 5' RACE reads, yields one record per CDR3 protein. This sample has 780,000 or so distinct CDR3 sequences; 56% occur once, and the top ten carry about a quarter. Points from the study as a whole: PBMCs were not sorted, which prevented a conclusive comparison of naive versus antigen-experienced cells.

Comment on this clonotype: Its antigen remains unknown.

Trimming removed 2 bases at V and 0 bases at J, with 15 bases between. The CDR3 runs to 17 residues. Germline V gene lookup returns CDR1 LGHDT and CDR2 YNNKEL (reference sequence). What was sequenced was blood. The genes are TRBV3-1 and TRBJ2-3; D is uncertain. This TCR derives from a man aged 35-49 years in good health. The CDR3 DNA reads TGTGCCAGCAGCCAAAGGGTCGAACACAGTAGCACAGATACGCAGTATTTT. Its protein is CASSQRVEHSSTDTQYF.